Many counts were recorded for the clone carrying this T cell receptor beta chain. Trimming left V 4 bases short and J 0 bases short, with 9 bases between. Germline V lookup: CDR1 MNHNS, CDR2 SASEGT. The CDR3 extends over 14 amino acids. These data originate in a study of T cells in Graves' hyperthyroidism and ophthalmopathy. Study-level information: Specimen type is peripheral blood, collected at initial diagnosis prior to any treatment.

From RNA transcripts, TCR beta CDR3 regions were amplified. The TCR CDR3 first-round RT-PCR relied on the HTBI primer set. MiXCR was run by TCRdb on the multiplex PCR reads, yielding one entry per CDR3 protein. The top ten clones hold approximately 7% of a sample with 500,000 to 750,000 distinct CDR3 sequences, about 15% of them seen once. The receptor's source is a woman between 25 and 40 years old with Graves' hyperthyroidism. The V and J genes are TRBV6-1 and TRBJ2-5; the D is unclear. The source material was blood. The CDR3, as DNA: TGTGCCAGCAGTGCGACACTTTACCAAGAGACCCAGTACTTC. This translates into CASSATLYQETQYF.